A single sample is the source of the 18 T cell receptor beta chains below, sequenced in a study of T-cell reconstitution after alpha-beta-depleted transplantation in children. Preparation of the TCRbeta library was carried out with unique molecular identifiers. TCRdb used MiXCR to reprocess the PCR reads, holding one entry per CDR3 protein. Of under 300,000 distinct CDR3 sequences in the sample, about 9.6% were seen once. The sequences come from PBMCs from the stem cell graft donor, collected from the stem cell graft. The source is a human donor who donated a stem cell graft to a child with SCID.

This clonotype was counted between two and nine times. At one boundary the junction diverges from the germline segment, which might be a read error. This chain uses TRBV6-5 with TRBJ1-2; D perhaps matches TRBD1 (5 bases). The CDR3 has 17 residues. Germline V gene data show CDR1 as MNHEY and CDR2 as SVGAGI. The CDR3 DNA follows: TGTGCCAGCAGTTACTCGCAGGGAGGATCTTTTCCATATGGCTACCCCTTC. Its translation is CASSYSQGGSFPYGYPF.

This clonotype was observed many times. The CDR3 spells CASSDSLFGLWASLYGYTF. CDR3 nucleotide sequence: TGTGCCAGCAGTGACTCCCTATTTGGTTTGTGGGCTTCACTTTATGGCTACACCTTC. V gene TRBV6-4 combines with J gene TRBJ1-2; D is ambiguous. The germline V gene has CDR1 MRHNA and CDR2 SNTAGT. CDR3 length: 19 residues. V was pared by 0 bases and J by 5 bases, with 25 bases between.

This clonotype was seen only a few times. The chain couples TRBV3-1 to TRBJ2-7, with 10 positions matching TRBD1. Germline values: CDR1 LGHDT, CDR2 YNNKEL (reference sequence). The length of the CDR3 is 16 residues. The ends lost 0 bases at V and 7 bases at J; junction bases unmatched: 9. Here the CDR3 reads CASSQDSTGGAGEQYF. CDR3 sequence (DNA): TGTGCCAGCAGCCAAGATTCGACAGGGGGCGCGGGGGAGCAGTACTTC.

The rearrangement links TRBV24-1 to TRBJ1-5; D unresolved. CDR1 and CDR2 (germline): KGHDR, SFDVKD. The CDR3 length is 18 residues. Trimming shortened V by 3 bases and J by 4 bases, and 21 bases separated the two germline ends. In nucleotides, the CDR3 is TGTGCCACCAGTGATGCGCCGCCCGGACCCAGAGGGAATCAGCCCCAGCATTTT. This translates into CATSDAPPGPRGNQPQHF.

Details on this clonotype: A read error may be the cause here, since a much bigger clone is one base away. V usage is TRBV9 and J usage is TRBJ2-7; 7 nucleotides agree with TRBD2. The germline CDR1 and CDR2 sequences are SGDLS and YYNGEE. V shed 5 bases, J shed 7 bases, and the junction held 9 bases outside the gene matches. CDR3 length: 13 residues. In nucleotides, the CDR3 is TGTGCCAGCAGTGATTCGAACGGGGGGGAGCAGTACTTC. This codes for CASSDSNGGEQYF.

In its sample, this clonotype was seen many times. J is TRBJ1-1 and V is TRBV6-2 or TRBV6-3; D unresolved. Trimming cost V 5 bases and J 1 base, with 14 bases left between them. CDR3 length: 15 residues. Germline V gene data show CDR1 as MNHEY and CDR2 as SVGEGT. CDR3 protein: CASSALGRGNTEAFF. The DNA of the CDR3 is TGTGCCAGCAGTGCCCTTGGTCGGGGGAACACTGAAGCTTTCTTT.

This clonotype came up many times. V usage is TRBV28 and J usage is TRBJ2-2; possible D gene TRBD1, 6 bases. The CDR3 is 14 amino acids. Germline V gene sequence: CDR1 MDHEN, CDR2 SYDVKM. Trimming left V 11 bases short and J 0 bases short, with 13 bases between. CDR3 in amino acids: CAAGQGTNTGELFF. Here the CDR3 DNA reads TGTGCCGCCGGCCAGGGGACGAACACCGGGGAGCTGTTTTTT.

In its sample, this clonotype was seen many times. This chain connects TRBV12-3 or TRBV12-4 to TRBJ1-4; maybe TRBD1 (6 bases). The CDR3 runs 15 residues. V lost 4 bases to trimming and J lost 11 bases, with 20 bases between them. DNA for the CDR3: TGTGCCAGCAGTTCCGGTTCCCAGGGGAAAGGGAAACTGTTTTTT. It encodes CASSSGSQGKGKLFF.

This clonotype was recorded many times. The chain uses TRBV5-1 and TRBJ2-5; D is possibly TRBD1 or TRBD2 (6 bases each). Germline CDR1 and CDR2: SGHRS and YFSETQ. The CDR3 covers 15 residues. V lost 4 bases to trimming and J lost 2 bases, with 15 bases between them. CDR3 DNA: TGCGCCAGCAGCCACCTTTCGGGGGCTCAAGAGACCCAGTACTTC. Amino acids: CASSHLSGAQETQYF.

Comments on this clonotype: This may be a read error: a much more frequent sequence differs by one nucleotide. This chain's CDR3 is CASSPKPRQAWDGFTF. The CDR3 region has the DNA TGTGCCAGCTCACCGAAACCCAGACAGGCCTGGGATGGCTTCACCTTC. The chain couples TRBV18 to TRBJ1-2, with D perhaps TRBD1 (6 bases). CDR3 length: 16 amino acids. Germline V gene lookup returns CDR1 KGHSH and CDR2 LQKENI. The entire variable domain, with the rest obtained from reference TRBV18 and TRBJ1-2, is as follows: NAGVMQNPRHLVRRRGQEARLRCSPMKGHSHVYWYRQLPEEGLKFMVYLQKENIIDESGMPKERFSAEFPKEGPSILRIQQVVRGDSAAYFCASSPKPRQAWDGFTFGSGTRLTVV.

In its sample, this clonotype was seen many times. The chain joins TRBV12-3 or TRBV12-4 to TRBJ2-1; weak D call: TRBD2 (5 bases). V lost 10 bases and J 3 bases, leaving 16 bases between the germline ends. The CDR3 spans 14 residues. The CDR3 DNA reads TGTGCCACCATCACTGGGAGCATCTACAATGAGCAGTTCTTC. Its translation: CATITGSIYNEQFF.

The rearrangement uses TRBV5-6 and TRBJ2-6; D may be TRBD2 (6 bases). Germline-derived CDR1 and CDR2 are SGHDT and YYEEEE. The CDR3 runs 17 residues. Trimming took 4 bases from V and 0 from J, leaving 14 bases between them. The CDR3 coding sequence is TGTGCCAGCAGCCCGGATTCGGGAGACTCTGGGGCCAACGTCCTGACTTTC. Its translation: CASSPDSGDSGANVLTF.

There are many counts of this clonotype. This chain joins TRBV20-1 and TRBJ2-3; D uncertain. V lost 3 bases and J lost 1, with 11 bases in between. Germline values: CDR1 DFQATT, CDR2 SNEGSKA (reference sequence). The CDR3 loop spans 14 amino acids. The CDR3 sequence is CSARSSNGTDTQYF. CDR3 DNA: TGCAGTGCTAGGAGCTCCAACGGCACAGATACGCAGTATTTT.

The V gene is TRBV20-1, the J gene TRBJ2-3; 10 nucleotides agree with TRBD2. With 6 bases clipped from V and 3 bases from J, the junction kept 9 bases outside the gene matches. Per germline, CDR1 DFQATT and CDR2 SNEGSKA (reference sequence). This CDR3 is 15 amino acids long. CDR3 sequence (DNA): TGCAGTGCAGCTGCCGGGACTAGCGCTACAGATACGCAGTATTTT. Residues: CSAAAGTSATDTQYF.

This clonotype was counted ten times or more. The rearrangement uses TRBV2 and TRBJ2-1; 13 positions match TRBD2. Trimming removed 5 bases from V and 0 bases from J; junction bases left unmatched: 4. The germline CDR1 and CDR2 sequences are SNHLY and FYNNEI. CDR3 length: 17 residues. The CDR3 coding sequence is TGTGCCAGCAGTAGACTAGCGGGGGGAAGCTCCTACAATGAGCAGTTCTTC. Encoded protein: CASSRLAGGSSYNEQFF.

This clonotype has ten or more counts. The genes are TRBV27 and TRBJ2-7, with D maybe TRBD2 (5 bases). Deletions cut 6 bases from V and 7 bases from J, with 16 bases between. This CDR3 comprises 13 residues. Germline CDR1 is MNHEY and CDR2 is SMNVEV (reference sequence). CDR3: CASSGWDRGEQYF. The CDR3 DNA is TGTGCCAGCAGCGGGTGGGATCGAGGGGAGCAGTACTTC.

This clonotype was counted ten times or more. The chain is built from TRBV27 and TRBJ2-2; the match to TRBD2 covers 8 bases. The CDR3 runs to 18 residues. Unmatched junction bases numbered 18, after V lost 5 bases and J lost 7 bases. Germline CDR1 MNHEY, CDR2 SMNVEV (reference sequence). CDR3 coding DNA: TGTGCCAGCAGTGCCTTACTCGGCGGGGGGCTTGTGAACGGGGAGCTGTTTTTT. It specifies CASSALLGGGLVNGELFF.

This clonotype occurred many times. This chain links TRBV20-1 with TRBJ2-5; the match to TRBD2 covers 13 bases. Germline V CDR1 and CDR2: DFQATT, SNEGSKA (reference sequence). The CDR3 length is 14 residues. V shed 1 base and J 5 bases; nucleotides not matched to a gene: 1. The DNA of the CDR3 is TGCAGTGCTAGAGCGGGACTAGCGGGGGAGACCCAGTACTTC. It specifies CSARAGLAGETQYF.